The source of this TCR beta chain is a study of cytomegalovirus exposure and HLA in healthy donors. Overall study findings and caveats: The classifier was said to identify cytomegalovirus status with high specificity and sensitivity. No immune exposure information besides CMV serostatus was available. A few CMV-associated chains were confirmed in vitro to be specific for CMV antigens.

Researchers ran the PCR with 60 Vbeta and 13 Jbeta primers. Data came from immunoSEQ multiplex PCR; TCRdb stores just in-frame clones and leaves some out. This table holds around 50,000 clones, roughly 72% found once. J was trimmed by 8 bases and V by 3 bases; bases with no gene match: 7. From germline, CDR1 is KGHSH and CDR2 LQKENI. This CDR3 is built from 14 residues. As for this clone: Its specificity is unknown.

Sequenced: PBMCs. The V gene is TRBV18, the J gene TRBJ1-1, with 9 nucleotides matching TRBD1. This clonotype was obtained from a woman aged 50 to 60 in good health and CMV-seropositive. CDR3 residues: CASSPGTGMNEAFF. CDR3 bases: TGTGCCAGCTCACCGGGGACAGGGATGAACGAAGCTTTCTTT.